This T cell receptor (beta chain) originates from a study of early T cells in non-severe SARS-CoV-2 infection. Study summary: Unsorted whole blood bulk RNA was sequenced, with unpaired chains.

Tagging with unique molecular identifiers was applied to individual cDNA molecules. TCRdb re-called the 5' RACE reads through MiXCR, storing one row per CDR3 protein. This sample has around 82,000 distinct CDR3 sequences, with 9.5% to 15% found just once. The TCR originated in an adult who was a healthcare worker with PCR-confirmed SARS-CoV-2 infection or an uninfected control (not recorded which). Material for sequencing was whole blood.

This CDR3 is CASSQGRLENTEAFF. CDR3 nucleotides: TGTGCCAGCAGCCAAGGCCGATTGGAGAACACTGAAGCTTTCTTT. The V and J genes are TRBV3-1 and TRBJ1-1; D gene unclear. Deletions cut 1 base from V and 1 base from J, with 10 bases between. This CDR3 region has 15 residues. The germline V gene has CDR1 LGHDT and CDR2 YNNKEL (reference sequence).